The 28 T cell receptor beta chains presented below share a single source sample, sequenced in a study of beta chain features in type 1 diabetes. These TCRs are of unknown antigen specificity. Study conclusions and caveats: The study found moderately but significantly shorter TCRB CDR3s in all four CD4+ subsets of Type 1 diabetes patients.

Expressed TCRB transcripts were sequenced, since all the RNA that had been isolated was reverse transcribed. Assay used: immunoSEQ multiplex PCR; TCRdb lists only in-frame clones, some missing. The data contain around 45,000 clones, around 45% of them singletons. Sequencing used stem cell memory CD4+ T cells from blood. These receptors all stem from a man between 25 and 39 years old with type 1 diabetes.

The chain links TRBV4-2 to TRBJ1-1, with D perhaps TRBD1 (5 bases). Germline loops: CDR1 LGHNA, CDR2 YNFKEQ. This CDR3 region has 13 residues. Trimming left V 0 bases short and J 3 bases short, with 5 bases between. CDR3 sequence (DNA): TGTGCCAGCAGCCAAGACAGGGACACTGAAGCTTTCTTT. This translates into CASSQDRDTEAFF.

The CDR3 DNA sequence: TGTGCCAGCAGCCCCGGCAGGGGGCTAGGGAACACTGAAGCTTTCTTT. This gives the protein CASSPGRGLGNTEAFF. The rearrangement links TRBV7-9 to TRBJ1-1, with 8 bases fitting TRBD1. The CDR3 is made up of 16 amino acids. V shed 5 bases and J 1 base; nucleotides not matched to a gene: 9. Germline-derived CDR1 and CDR2 are SEHNR and FQNEAQ (reference sequence).

The chain recombines TRBV28 with TRBJ2-1, with 7 bases fitting TRBD2. The germline gives CDR1 MDHEN, CDR2 SYDVKM. The CDR3 has 17 amino acids. Trimming removed 5 bases from V and 5 bases from J; junction bases left unmatched: 15. In nucleotides, the CDR3 is TGTGCCAGCAGTCCAATCGAGCCCGTTCGGGGGGACAATGAGCAGTTCTTC. This translates into CASSPIEPVRGDNEQFF.

This chain connects TRBV6-5 to TRBJ2-4, with D tentatively TRBD1 (6 bases). Germline loops: CDR1 MNHEY, CDR2 SVGAGI. This CDR3 contains 14 residues. Trimming took 0 bases from V and 6 from J, leaving 9 bases between them. For the CDR3, the DNA is TGTGCCAGCAGTTACTCGACCAGGGGAAACATTCAGTACTTC. Encoded protein: CASSYSTRGNIQYF.

The sample holds a few counts of this clone. The rearrangement joins TRBV29-1 to TRBJ2-7, with D unresolved. Germline-derived CDR1 and CDR2 are SQVTM and ANQGSEA. V was pared by 5 bases and J by 6 bases, with 11 bases between. The CDR3 totals 11 residues. The CDR3 spells CSVLVESEQYF. In DNA form, the CDR3 reads TGCAGCGTTCTGGTGGAGTCCGAGCAGTACTTC.

The chain employs TRBV4-3 and TRBJ2-1, with TRBD2 identical over 11 bases. Germline assignment: CDR1 LGHNA and CDR2 YSLEER. V lost 0 bases to trimming and J lost 13 bases; unmatched junction nucleotides: 11. This CDR3 region has 16 residues. This CDR3 is CASSQDSLAGGLVQFF. CDR3 bases: TGCGCCAGCAGCCAAGATTCCCTAGCGGGAGGTTTGGTACAGTTCTTC.

Only a few counts were recorded for this clone. The CDR3 spells CASSGLGGRTHEQYF. The CDR3 coding sequence is TGTGCCAGCAGCGGTCTGGGCGGGAGAACCCACGAGCAGTACTTC. This sequence joins TRBV11-2 and TRBJ2-7, with 7 bases lining up with TRBD2. V shed 5 bases and J 5 bases; nucleotides not matched to a gene: 12. The germline V gene has CDR1 SGHAT and CDR2 FQNNGV. The CDR3 is made up of 15 amino acids. The whole variable domain, remainder taken from reference TRBV11-2 and TRBJ2-7, is EAGVAQSPRYKIIEKRQSVAFWCNPISGHATLYWYQQILGQGPKLLIQFQNNGVVDDSQLPKDRFSAERLKGVDSTLKIQPAKLEDSAVYLCASSGLGGRTHEQYFGPGTRLTVT.

The chain employs TRBV5-1 and TRBJ2-2; TRBD1 matches 8 bases. The trim removed 3 bases at V and 1 base at J, leaving 5 bases unmatched. Germline V gene lookup returns CDR1 SGHRS and CDR2 YFSETQ. The CDR3 consists of 16 residues. The CDR3 DNA follows: TGCGCCAGCAGCTCTTACGGACAGGGGAACACCGGGGAGCTGTTTTTT. Translated: CASSSYGQGNTGELFF.

This sequence joins TRBV5-4 and TRBJ1-2, with a tentative D call TRBD1 (6 bases). CDR1 is SGHNT and CDR2 is YYREEE in the germline V gene (reference sequence). V gave up 4 bases and J gave up 2 bases, with 15 bases separating them. This CDR3 has 15 amino acids. The DNA of the CDR3 is TGTGCCAGCAGCCAAGTAACAGGGTTAAACTATGGCTACACCTTC. Translating it yields CASSQVTGLNYGYTF.

The CDR3 sequence: CASTPGGTANNQPQHF. CDR3 nucleotide sequence: TGTGCCAGCACCCCTGGTGGGACAGCTAACAATCAGCCCCAGCATTTT. The gene calls are TRBV28 and TRBJ1-5, with TRBD1 identical over 7 bases. This CDR3 comprises 16 residues. From germline, CDR1 is MDHEN and CDR2 SYDVKM. The ends lost 7 bases at V and 3 bases at J; junction bases unmatched: 12. The full variable domain, completed using reference TRBV28 and TRBJ1-5, is DVKVTQSSRYLVKRTGEKVFLECVQDMDHENMFWYRQDPGLGLRLIYFSYDVKMKEKGDIPEGYSVSREKKERFSLILESASTNQTSMYLCASTPGGTANNQPQHFGDGTRLSIL.

The chain couples TRBV11-2 to TRBJ2-7; D possibly corresponds to TRBD1 (7 bases). V was pared by 4 bases and J by 1 base, with 14 bases between. The germline gives CDR1 SGHAT, CDR2 FQNNGV. CDR3 length: 15 residues. The CDR3 here is CASSSPRGASYEQYF. The CDR3 region has the DNA TGTGCCAGCAGCTCTCCCAGGGGGGCATCCTACGAGCAGTACTTC.

This chain joins TRBV11-1 and TRBJ1-2, with D possibly matching TRBD1 (6 bases). This CDR3 is built from 14 residues. The V gene's germline CDR1 is SGHAT and CDR2 FQDESV (reference sequence). With 5 bases removed from V and 6 bases from J, the gap between germline ends came to 16 bases. The CDR3 loop reads CASSALDRTHGYTF. CDR3 sequence (DNA): TGTGCCAGCAGCGCTCTTGACAGGACCCATGGCTACACCTTC. The full variable domain, rest sourced from reference TRBV11-1 and TRBJ1-2, is EAEVAQSPRYKITEKSQAVAFWCDPISGHATLYWYRQILGQGPELLVQFQDESVVDDSQLPKDRFSAERLKGVDSTLKIQPAELGDSAMYLCASSALDRTHGYTFGSGTRLTVV.

V is TRBV28 and J is TRBJ2-1, with D possibly TRBD2 on 5 matching bases. The CDR3 has 13 residues. Germline V gives CDR1 MDHEN, CDR2 SYDVKM. V lost 3 bases to trimming and J lost 3 bases, with 6 bases between them. The CDR3 DNA follows: TGTGCCAGCAGTTTCGCGGGCTACAATGAGCAGTTCTTC. This translates into CASSFAGYNEQFF. Supplemented by reference TRBV28 and TRBJ2-1, the full variable domain reads DVKVTQSSRYLVKRTGEKVFLECVQDMDHENMFWYRQDPGLGLRLIYFSYDVKMKEKGDIPEGYSVSREKKERFSLILESASTNQTSMYLCASSFAGYNEQFFGPGTRLTVL.

This clone has just a few counts. V is TRBV28 and J is TRBJ1-1, with a tentative D call TRBD1 (5 bases). CDR3 length equals 11 residues. The V gene's germline CDR1 is MDHEN and CDR2 SYDVKM. The DNA of the CDR3 is TGTGCTACTCAGGGTAACACTGAAGCTTTCTTT. Translating gives CATQGNTEAFF.

The chain combines TRBV19 with TRBJ1-1; TRBD1 matches at 7 bases. Germline V lookup: CDR1 LNHDA, CDR2 SQIVND (reference sequence). This CDR3 contains 15 residues. With 5 bases clipped from V and 4 bases from J, the junction kept 10 bases outside the gene matches. CDR3 sequence reads: CASSPGQEKGTEAFF. In DNA form, the CDR3 reads TGTGCCAGTAGTCCAGGACAGGAGAAAGGCACTGAAGCTTTCTTT.

The chain uses TRBV6-6 and TRBJ2-3; tentatively, D is TRBD1 (5 bases). The CDR3 sequence is 14 residues long. Germline values: CDR1 MNHNY, CDR2 SVGAGI (reference sequence). V gave up 7 bases and J gave up 0 bases, with 11 bases separating them. DNA of the CDR3: TGTGCCAGCACCTTCGGACACAGCACAGATACGCAGTATTTT. Protein: CASTFGHSTDTQYF.

This clone appeared a few times. The chain uses TRBV2 and TRBJ1-1, with 7 bases aligning to TRBD1. V lost 11 bases and J lost 0; bases outside the gene matches: 3. This CDR3 region has 12 residues. Germline values: CDR1 SNHLY, CDR2 FYNNEI. DNA of the CDR3: TGTGCCGGGGACAGTGTGAACACTGAAGCTTTCTTT. It codes for CAGDSVNTEAFF.

This clone has a handful of counts. The J gene is TRBJ1-5, the V gene TRBV7-3; no clear D gene. The length of the CDR3 is 13 residues. Looked up from germline, CDR1 is SGHTA and CDR2 is FQGTGA. V was shortened by 4 bases and J by 6 bases, with 10 bases between the two germline ends. Here the CDR3 reads CASSSAGGQPQHF. The CDR3 nucleotides are TGTGCCAGCAGCTCCGCAGGAGGTCAGCCCCAGCATTTT. Combining the CDR3 with reference TRBV7-3 and TRBJ1-5 gives the whole variable domain GAGVSQTPSNKVTEKGKYVELRCDPISGHTALYWYRQSLGQGPEFLIYFQGTGAADDSGLPNDRFFAVRPEGSVSTLKIQRTERGDSAVYLCASSSAGGQPQHFGDGTRLSIL.

This clone turned up a few times. The gene calls are TRBV4-1 and TRBJ1-5, with TRBD1 matching 7 bases. The V segment lost 4 bases and the J segment 5 bases; nucleotides outside the gene matches: 8. The CDR3 runs to 15 residues. Per the germline V gene, CDR1 is MGHRA and CDR2 is YSYEKL. The CDR3 is CASSRQGQVDQPQHF. CDR3 bases: TGCGCCAGCAGCCGACAAGGACAGGTCGATCAGCCCCAGCATTTT.

This chain connects TRBV7-2 to TRBJ2-7; D is ambiguous. V lost 6 bases to trimming and J lost 6 bases, with 18 bases between them. Germline V gene lookup returns CDR1 SGHTA and CDR2 FQGNSA. This CDR3 region has 14 residues. CDR3 DNA sequence: TGTGCCAGCAGTGTCACCCGAGGTTCGGTCGAGCAGTACTTC. It encodes CASSVTRGSVEQYF. Together with reference TRBV7-2 and TRBJ2-7, the CDR3 gives the full variable domain: GAGVSQSPSNKVTEKGKDVELRCDPISGHTALYWYRQSLGQGLEFLIYFQGNSAPDKSGLPSDRFSAERTGGSVSTLTIQRTQQEDSAVYLCASSVTRGSVEQYFGPGTRLTVT.

The rearrangement uses TRBV5-1 and TRBJ2-7, with TRBD1 matching 10 bases. The germline gives CDR1 SGHRS, CDR2 YFSETQ. Trimming cost V 4 bases and J 5 bases; bases outside gene matches: 6. CDR3 length: 14 residues. Here the CDR3 reads CASSARDRGHEQYF. CDR3 DNA sequence: TGCGCCAGCAGCGCCCGGGACAGGGGTCACGAGCAGTACTTC.

This clone was counted a few times. This chain joins TRBV5-4 and TRBJ2-2; TRBD1 agrees at 9 bases. Trimming took 4 bases from V and 5 from J; bases not matched to a gene: 3. In germline, CDR1 is SGHNT, CDR2 YYREEE (reference sequence). The length of the CDR3 is 14 residues. The CDR3 DNA is TGTGCCAGCAGCACAGGGGGCCGAACCGGGGAGCTGTTTTTT. It specifies CASSTGGRTGELFF.

The chain is built from TRBV6-5 and TRBJ2-3, with TRBD2 matching 9 bases. The V segment lost 8 bases and the J segment 1 base; nucleotides outside the gene matches: 1. The CDR3 length is 13 residues. The germline gives CDR1 MNHEY, CDR2 SVGAGI. CDR3 DNA: TGTGCCAGCCGACTAGCGGGCACAGATACGCAGTATTTT. This gives the protein CASRLAGTDTQYF.

In its sample, this clone was seen a few times. The chain links TRBV6-5 to TRBJ1-1, with TRBD1 matching 7 bases. Germline V gene sequence: CDR1 MNHEY, CDR2 SVGAGI. This CDR3 spans 13 amino acids. The junction had 4 bases not matched to a gene; V was cut back by 4 bases and J by 5 bases. CDR3 bases: TGTGCCAGCAGTTCCCAGACAGGGACTGAAGCTTTCTTT. Its translation: CASSSQTGTEAFF.

The table lists this clone with a few counts. The genes are TRBV19 and TRBJ2-6; 9 nucleotides match TRBD1. V lost 6 bases to trimming and J lost 2 bases; unmatched junction nucleotides: 14. The CDR3 has 19 amino acids. Germline CDR1 and CDR2: LNHDA and SQIVND (reference sequence). CDR3 protein: CASSRDRVNVVAGANVLTF. CDR3 nucleotides: TGTGCCAGTAGCCGGGACAGGGTTAATGTCGTGGCTGGGGCCAACGTCCTGACTTTC.

This clone was detected a few times. The chain carries TRBV7-6 and TRBJ2-5; D call uncertain. Between the trimmed V and J ends, which lost 1 base and 5 bases, there was a span of 11 bases. The length of the CDR3 is 14 residues. The germline V gene has CDR1 SGHVS and CDR2 FNYEAQ. Here the CDR3 DNA reads TGTGCCAGCAGCTTAGGCGGTTTCATGGAGACCCAGTACTTC. It specifies CASSLGGFMETQYF. Looking up the rest from reference TRBV7-6 and TRBJ2-5 gives the full variable domain: GAGVSQSPRYKVTKRGQDVALRCDPISGHVSLYWYRQALGQGPEFLTYFNYEAQQDKSGLPNDRFSAERPEGSISTLTIQRTEQRDSAMYRCASSLGGFMETQYFGPGTRLLVL.

The rearrangement joins TRBV19 to TRBJ2-2; D is unclear. Germline V gives CDR1 LNHDA, CDR2 SQIVND (reference sequence). The CDR3 totals 14 residues. The germline V and J ends were trimmed by 8 bases and 0 bases, with 10 bases remaining between them. The CDR3 sequence is CASRTGTNTGELFF. The CDR3 DNA sequence: TGTGCCAGTCGTACGGGTACGAACACCGGGGAGCTGTTTTTT.

V is TRBV7-2 and J is TRBJ1-1; D is possibly TRBD1 (5 bases). The V and J ends lost 3 bases and 1 base respectively, with 6 bases between them. There are 13 residues in the CDR3. The germline V gene has CDR1 SGHTA and CDR2 FQGNSA. In DNA, the CDR3 is TGTGCCAGCAGCTTCAGGGCGAACACTGAAGCTTTCTTT. Amino acid sequence: CASSFRANTEAFF.